These 30 T cell receptor beta chains came from one sample sequenced in a study of CD8 T cells in ankylosing spondylitis. TCRdb fed the 5' RACE reads into MiXCR, producing one record per CDR3 protein. The sample shows hundreds of thousands of distinct CDR3 sequences, roughly 25% of them seen only once. The sequencing sample was made of blood, either unsorted or a sorted T cell fraction (not recorded which). Receptor source: a male donor with ankylosing spondylitis or in good health (not recorded which).

The chain carries TRBV25-1 and TRBJ2-3; D is perhaps TRBD2 (5 bases). There are 14 residues in the CDR3. V was pared by 4 bases and J by 2 bases, with 10 bases between. Germline-derived CDR1 and CDR2 are MGHDK and SYGVNS. Here the CDR3 reads CASSGRENTDTQYF. Written as DNA, the CDR3 is TGTGCCAGCAGTGGTCGGGAAAACACAGATACGCAGTATTTT.

This clonotype was counted between two and nine times. The chain joins TRBV6-2 or TRBV6-3 to TRBJ2-3; 10 bases line up with TRBD2. The CDR3 has 13 amino acids. CDR1 and CDR2 (germline): MNHEY, SVGEGT. V gave up 6 bases and J gave up 6 bases; unmatched junction bases: 3. The CDR3 region has the DNA TGTGCCAGCAGACTAGCGGGGAGGGATACGCAGTATTTT. This translates into CASRLAGRDTQYF.

In its sample, this clonotype was seen many times. The CDR3 region is CSAYRGTSGRGETQYF. The CDR3 DNA reads TGCAGTGCTTACCGAGGGACTAGCGGGAGAGGAGAGACCCAGTACTTC. This chain uses TRBV20-1 with TRBJ2-5; 14 bases align to TRBD2. The CDR3 is made up of 16 amino acids. CDR1 is DFQATT and CDR2 is SNEGSKA in the germline V gene (reference sequence). V shed 5 bases, J shed 4 bases, and the junction held 9 bases outside the gene matches.

V gene TRBV7-2 combines with J gene TRBJ2-7; possibly TRBD2 for D (5 bases). Per germline, CDR1 SGHTA and CDR2 FQGNSA. The CDR3 spans 14 residues. V lost 5 bases, J lost 2 bases, and 13 bases lay in between. CDR3 nucleotide sequence: TGTGCCAGCAGCGGATATGTCGGGACCTACGAGCAGTACTTC. Translated, it gives CASSGYVGTYEQYF.

In this sample, this clonotype turned up many times. This chain joins TRBV27 and TRBJ2-7; 11 positions agree with TRBD1. The CDR3 is 16 residues long. V lost 5 bases, J lost 3 bases, and 9 bases stayed unmatched. CDR1 MNHEY and CDR2 SMNVEV come from the germline V gene (reference sequence). Written as DNA, the CDR3 is TGTGCCAGCAGTCCCCATGGGACAGGGGGGGTCTACGAGCAGTACTTC. Translated: CASSPHGTGGVYEQYF.

This clonotype was observed many times. The rearrangement uses TRBV29-1 and TRBJ2-2; weak D call: TRBD1 (6 bases). There are 11 residues in the CDR3. V shed 7 bases and J shed 6 bases, with 9 bases lying between them. CDR1 is SQVTM, CDR2 ANQGSEA, per germline. This CDR3 reads CSASGAGELFF. The CDR3 nucleotides are TGCAGCGCCTCAGGGGCCGGGGAGCTGTTTTTT.

This sequence joins TRBV12-3 or TRBV12-4 and TRBJ2-7; TRBD1 matches 9 bases. V dropped 2 bases and J dropped 0; count of bases not matched to a gene: 5. CDR3 size: 16 residues. CDR3 coding DNA: TGTGCCAGCAGTTTAACAGGGGGCCGATTCTCCTACGAGCAGTACTTC. As protein: CASSLTGGRFSYEQYF.

This chain links TRBV12-3 or TRBV12-4 with TRBJ2-5; 7 nucleotides agree with TRBD1. CDR3 length: 15 amino acids. V dropped 6 bases and J dropped 5; count of bases not matched to a gene: 12. CDR3 region: CASRTRDSLGETQYF. CDR3 nucleotide sequence: TGTGCCAGCAGGACTCGGGACAGCCTAGGGGAGACCCAGTACTTC.

The sample holds many counts of this clonotype. The chain employs TRBV5-1 and TRBJ2-1; D gene ambiguous. CDR1 and CDR2 (germline): SGHRS, YFSETQ. The CDR3 loop spans 14 amino acids. Trimming removed 0 bases from V and 4 bases from J, with 8 bases in between. The CDR3 sequence: CASSLAAVYNEQFF. The CDR3 region has the DNA TGCGCCAGCAGCTTGGCGGCGGTTTACAATGAGCAGTTCTTC.

The chain recombines TRBV6-5 with TRBJ2-6; D unresolved. Trimming took off 0 bases at V and 0 bases at J, with 3 bases between the two ends. Looked up from germline, CDR1 is MNHEY and CDR2 is SVGAGI. This CDR3 has 15 amino acids. The CDR3, as DNA: TGTGCCAGCAGTTACTCGAGCTCTGGGGCCAACGTCCTGACTTTC. The encoded protein is CASSYSSSGANVLTF.

The CDR3 loop reads CASSLFGRKETQYF. In DNA form, the CDR3 reads TGTGCCAGCAGTTTATTCGGACGGAAAGAGACCCAGTACTTC. The chain is built from TRBV28 and TRBJ2-5, with D unclear. The V end was cut by 1 base, the J end by 3 bases, with 9 bases between. The CDR3 is 14 amino acids. In germline, CDR1 is MDHEN, CDR2 SYDVKM.

This clonotype showed up just once. The chain links TRBV20-1 to TRBJ1-3; D is unresolved. Germline V gives CDR1 DFQATT, CDR2 SNEGSKA (reference sequence). Trimming took off 6 bases at V and 0 bases at J, with 15 bases between the two ends. The CDR3 is 15 residues long. The CDR3: CSAREGRSSGNTIYF. The CDR3 nucleotides read TGCAGTGCCCGAGAGGGAAGGAGCTCTGGAAACACCATATATTTT.

At least ten counts were recorded for this clonotype. The V call is TRBV5-5, the J call TRBJ1-2; D call uncertain. The CDR3 totals 15 residues. V lost 1 base and J lost 3, with 13 bases in between. The germline gives CDR1 SGHKS, CDR2 YYEKEE (reference sequence). The CDR3 DNA sequence: TGTGCCAGCAGCTTGCAGGCCTCCTCCGACTATGGCTACACCTTC. Encoded protein: CASSLQASSDYGYTF.

This clonotype has a count of ten or more. The gene calls are TRBV6-1 and TRBJ2-3; 8 positions match TRBD2. The CDR3 length is 16 residues. Losses at the gene ends were 6 bases for V and 2 bases for J; bases not matched to a gene: 10. In germline, CDR1 is MNHNS, CDR2 SASEGT. CDR3 nucleotide sequence: TGTGCCAGCAGGCCGGGAGGGGGGAGGTACACAGATACGCAGTATTTT. It yields the protein CASRPGGGRYTDTQYF.

This clonotype was detected many times. The rearrangement links TRBV7-6 to TRBJ2-5; 11 bases line up with TRBD2. Trimming took 5 bases from V and 5 from J; bases not matched to a gene: 13. The CDR3 is 17 amino acids. CDR1 SGHVS and CDR2 FNYEAQ come from the germline V gene. The CDR3 loop reads CASSISPLAGGGETQYF. CDR3 bases: TGTGCCAGCAGCATATCCCCCCTAGCGGGAGGAGGGGAGACCCAGTACTTC.

This clonotype was observed at least ten times. CDR3 sequence: CASSQVTQETQYF. The CDR3 bases are TGTGCCAGCAGCCAGGTTACGCAAGAGACCCAGTACTTC. The V gene is TRBV5-5, the J gene TRBJ2-5; D gene uncertain. CDR1 SGHKS and CDR2 YYEKEE come from the germline V gene (reference sequence). V was trimmed by 4 bases and J by 2 bases, leaving 9 bases between them. The CDR3 loop spans 13 amino acids.

This clonotype was counted between two and nine times. The rearrangement links TRBV7-9 to TRBJ1-4; 7 bases are shared with TRBD1. The ends lost 4 bases at V and 0 bases at J; junction bases unmatched: 8. The CDR3 sequence is 17 residues long. Germline V lookup: CDR1 SEHNR, CDR2 FQNEAQ (reference sequence). DNA of the CDR3: TGTGCCAGCAGCTACCAGGGGGGTGGCGCAACTAATGAAAAACTGTTTTTT. This encodes CASSYQGGGATNEKLFF.

V is TRBV20-1 and J is TRBJ2-1; TRBD1 is a possible D gene (6 bases). In germline, CDR1 is DFQATT, CDR2 SNEGSKA (reference sequence). The CDR3 runs 12 residues. The germline V and J ends were trimmed by 0 bases and 9 bases, with 9 bases remaining between them. The DNA for the CDR3 is TGCAGTGCTAGAGAGGGGGCCGGTGAGCAGTTCTTC. Amino acids: CSAREGAGEQFF.

In its sample, this clonotype was seen many times. The DNA for the CDR3 is TGTGCCAGCAGCTCCTTTCATAGCTCCTACAATGAGCAGTTCTTC. This codes for CASSSFHSSYNEQFF. The chain is built from TRBV7-2 and TRBJ2-1; D unresolved. The length of the CDR3 is 15 residues. The germline V gene has CDR1 SGHTA and CDR2 FQGNSA. Trimming shortened V by 4 bases and J by 0 bases, and 10 bases separated the two germline ends.

This clonotype was seen at least ten times. The V call is TRBV9, the J call TRBJ2-1; 14 positions agree with TRBD2. The CDR3 has 17 amino acids. Germline V gene lookup returns CDR1 SGDLS and CDR2 YYNGEE. Trimming removed 3 bases from V and 10 bases from J; junction bases left unmatched: 12. The CDR3 DNA follows: TGTGCCAGCAGCGAGACGACTAGCGGGAGGGCCAAGGAGGAGCAGTTCTTC. Its translation is CASSETTSGRAKEEQFF.

This clonotype occurred many times. This chain joins TRBV6-5 and TRBJ2-4; D may be TRBD1 (6 bases). The CDR3 is 14 amino acids. CDR1 and CDR2 (germline): MNHEY, SVGAGI. V was shortened by 3 bases and J by 5 bases, with 11 bases between the two germline ends. CDR3 region: CASSYTGLENIQYF. The CDR3 coding sequence is TGTGCCAGCAGTTATACAGGGTTAGAAAACATTCAGTACTTC.

This clonotype was recorded at least ten times. The V gene is TRBV7-9, the J gene TRBJ2-5, with 8 bases lining up with TRBD1. Germline CDR1 is SEHNR and CDR2 is FQNEAQ (reference sequence). The CDR3 loop spans 13 amino acids. Trimming removed 5 bases from V and 3 bases from J; junction bases left unmatched: 2. CDR3 sequence reads: CASSRQGKETQYF. CDR3 nucleotides: TGTGCCAGCAGCCGACAGGGGAAAGAGACCCAGTACTTC.

The chain joins TRBV12-3 or TRBV12-4 to TRBJ2-7; D gene uncertain. The CDR3 is 12 amino acids. Trimming left V 5 bases short and J 8 bases short, with 13 bases between. CDR3 sequence (DNA): TGTGCCAGCAGTCCGAGTGCGGCTAAGCAGTACTTC. Protein product: CASSPSAAKQYF.

The sample holds many counts of this clonotype. V gene TRBV12-3 or TRBV12-4 combines with J gene TRBJ2-7, with no clear D. This CDR3 contains 15 residues. V gave up 1 base and J gave up 1 base, with 11 bases separating them. In DNA form, the CDR3 reads TGTGCCAGCAGTTTAGTCCTGACCGATTCCTACGAGCAGTACTTC. Translation gives CASSLVLTDSYEQYF.

This clonotype was seen only a few times. The CDR3 nucleotides read TGTGCCAGCTCACCAGGACTAGCGGGGGATAAGGCGGATGAGCAGTTCTTC. Translating it yields CASSPGLAGDKADEQFF. The chain recombines TRBV18 with TRBJ2-1; 13 bases are shared with TRBD2. The CDR3 totals 17 residues. Germline V lookup: CDR1 KGHSH, CDR2 LQKENI. Trimming took 2 bases from V and 8 from J; bases not matched to a gene: 9.

The chain has TRBV10-3 and TRBJ2-1; 12 bases are a match to TRBD2. Trimming removed 11 bases from V and 4 bases from J; junction bases left unmatched: 18. CDR1 and CDR2 (germline): ENHRY, SYGVKD. The CDR3 is made up of 18 amino acids. Here the CDR3 reads CAPQEGTSGPWRYNEQFF. Written as DNA, the CDR3 is TGTGCCCCTCAGGAGGGGACTAGCGGGCCTTGGAGGTACAATGAGCAGTTCTTC.

CDR3 bases: TGTGCCAGCAAAGGGGATGACAGTGAAGCTTTCTTT. Translating gives CASKGDDSEAFF. The V and J genes are TRBV6-2 or TRBV6-3 and TRBJ1-1; TRBD1 might be the D (5 bases). This CDR3 has 12 residues. V gave up 7 bases and J gave up 7 bases, with 13 bases separating them. From germline, CDR1 is MNHEY and CDR2 SVGEGT.

The chain recombines TRBV20-1 with TRBJ1-2; D not certain. Between the trimmed V and J ends, which lost 4 bases and 8 bases, there was a span of 17 bases. This CDR3 is 13 amino acids long. The germline CDR1 and CDR2 sequences are DFQATT and SNEGSKA (reference sequence). CDR3 bases: TGCAGTGCTATAGATTTCGGATCGTCCGGCTACACCTTC. Translated, it gives CSAIDFGSSGYTF.

This clonotype was found a few times. This sequence joins TRBV5-1 and TRBJ1-1, with TRBD1 identical over 7 bases. The CDR3 loop spans 14 amino acids. The germline V gene has CDR1 SGHRS and CDR2 YFSETQ. V trimming: 7 bases; J trimming: 11 bases; junction bases outside the gene matches: 17. CDR3 nucleotides: TGCGCCAGCGAACAAGACCAGTCGACAGGGTCCGCTTTCTTT. Translation gives CASEQDQSTGSAFF.

This clonotype came up many times. This rearrangement joins TRBV5-1 to TRBJ2-2; D unclear. V was pared by 0 bases and J by 5 bases, with 14 bases between. The CDR3 consists of 16 residues. CDR1 SGHRS and CDR2 YFSETQ come from the germline V gene. Here the CDR3 reads CASSLGFPKGTGELFF. CDR3 sequence (DNA): TGCGCCAGCAGCTTGGGGTTCCCTAAAGGGACCGGGGAGCTGTTTTTT. Supplemented by reference TRBV5-1 and TRBJ2-2, the full variable domain reads KAGVTQTPRYLIKTRGQQVTLSCSPISGHRSVSWYQQTPGQGLQFLFEYFSETQRNKGNFPGRFSGRQFSNSRSEMNVSTLELGDSALYLCASSLGFPKGTGELFFGEGSRLTVL.